The next 27 T cell receptor beta chains were all read from a single sample in a study of shared clonotypes between healthy human individuals. Sequenced by immunoSEQ multiplex PCR; TCRdb stores in-frame clones only, minus some. The profile shows about 2.4 million clones, approximately 93% of them singletons. Sequenced: naive CD4+ T cells from PBMCs. The sample's subset: CD45RA+ positively selected. All receptors come from a young man in good health. Some clones in this sample may be carry-over from other donors' samples.

Only one count was recorded for this clone. The chain joins TRBV18 to TRBJ2-5; D call uncertain. The CDR3 runs to 14 residues. V was pared by 4 bases and J by 0 bases, with 9 bases between. The germline V gene has CDR1 KGHSH and CDR2 LQKENI. The CDR3 region is CASSQARYQETQYF. For the CDR3, the DNA is TGTGCCAGCTCACAGGCGAGGTACCAAGAGACCCAGTACTTC.

The chain couples TRBV30 to TRBJ1-5; tentative D call: TRBD1 (5 bases). In germline, CDR1 is GTSNPN, CDR2 SVGIG (reference sequence). Between the trimmed V and J ends, which lost 2 bases and 7 bases, there was a span of 21 bases. The CDR3 is made up of 16 amino acids. CDR3 sequence reads: CAWSLAGLLGGQPQHF. CDR3 sequence (DNA): TGTGCCTGGAGTCTTGCGGGACTCTTGGGGGGGCAGCCCCAGCATTTT.

The chain has TRBV7-7 and TRBJ2-7; TRBD2 matches 10 bases. The CDR3 spans 16 residues. CDR1 and CDR2 from the germline V gene are SSHAT and FNYEAQ (reference sequence). The V and J ends lost 1 base and 2 bases, in that order; junction bases with no gene match: 5. CDR3 coding DNA: TGTGCCAGCAGCTTAGGCAGCGGGAGGGGGACCTACGAGCAGTACTTC. Its translation: CASSLGSGRGTYEQYF.

The V and J genes are TRBV5-1 and TRBJ2-7; D gene ambiguous. Germline loops: CDR1 SGHRS, CDR2 YFSETQ. The CDR3 totals 15 residues. Trimming removed 0 bases at V and 3 bases at J, with 13 bases between. CDR3 nucleotide sequence: TGCGCCAGCAGCTTGGATGCCCTAGGGATCTACGAGCAGTACTTC. This translates into CASSLDALGIYEQYF.

V usage is TRBV27 and J usage is TRBJ2-7, with TRBD2 as a possible D gene (5 bases). Germline CDR1 and CDR2: MNHEY and SMNVEV (reference sequence). CDR3 length: 14 residues. The germline V and J ends were trimmed by 8 bases and 5 bases, with 19 bases remaining between them. CDR3 sequence: CASSSRRGRNEQYF. CDR3 in DNA: TGTGCCAGCTCTTCCCGCCGGGGTAGGAACGAGCAGTACTTC.

The chain combines TRBV29-1 with TRBJ2-3; no clear D. CDR3 length: 14 amino acids. Between the trimmed V and J ends, which lost 7 bases and 3 bases, there was a span of 17 bases. Looked up from germline, CDR1 is SQVTM and CDR2 is ANQGSEA. The CDR3 DNA reads TGCAGCGCCGACCGCTACGGTTCAACAGATACGCAGTATTTT. It yields the protein CSADRYGSTDTQYF.

V and J are TRBV29-1 and TRBJ2-5, with 12 bases fitting TRBD1. The trim removed 7 bases at V and 2 bases at J, leaving 5 bases unmatched. The CDR3 is made up of 14 amino acids. Germline V gene data show CDR1 as SQVTM and CDR2 as ANQGSEA. This chain's CDR3 is CSARDRGRQETQYF. CDR3 DNA: TGCAGCGCAAGGGACAGGGGGCGGCAAGAGACCCAGTACTTC.

V usage is TRBV9 and J usage is TRBJ1-1; the match to TRBD1 covers 7 bases. Germline CDR1 SGDLS, CDR2 YYNGEE. The V and J ends lost 5 bases and 3 bases, in that order; junction bases with no gene match: 7. CDR3 size: 14 residues. The CDR3 sequence: CASSHSTGYTEAFF. The DNA of the CDR3 is TGTGCCAGCAGTCACTCGACAGGGTACACTGAAGCTTTCTTT.

In DNA form, the CDR3 reads TGTGCCAGCACCGGCCAAACCGGGCCTCCGAGGGGGGAGACCCAGTACTTC. Translation: CASTGQTGPPRGETQYF. The V and J genes are TRBV28 and TRBJ2-5; D possibly corresponds to TRBD1 (6 bases). This CDR3 region has 17 residues. The germline V gene has CDR1 MDHEN and CDR2 SYDVKM. The V gene lost 7 bases and the J gene lost 5 bases, with 26 bases spanning the gap.

Of note for this clone: Other DNA sequences in the same sample also yield this CDR3. This chain uses TRBV5-1 with TRBJ1-4, with 8 bases aligning to TRBD1. The V gene end was trimmed by 1 base and the J gene end by 8 bases; junction bases not matched to a gene: 7. The germline V gene has CDR1 SGHRS and CDR2 YFSETQ. The CDR3 contains 15 residues. CDR3 sequence reads: CASSLSQGAREKLFF. The CDR3 bases are TGCGCCAGCAGCTTGAGTCAGGGGGCAAGAGAAAAACTGTTTTTT. Supplemented by reference TRBV5-1 and TRBJ1-4, the full variable domain reads KAGVTQTPRYLIKTRGQQVTLSCSPISGHRSVSWYQQTPGQGLQFLFEYFSETQRNKGNFPGRFSGRQFSNSRSEMNVSTLELGDSALYLCASSLSQGAREKLFFGSGTQLSVL.

V usage is TRBV9 and J usage is TRBJ2-2; perhaps D is TRBD1 or TRBD2 (6 bases each). V was clipped by 2 bases and J by 4 bases, with 15 bases between them. The germline CDR1 and CDR2 sequences are SGDLS and YYNGEE. The CDR3 spans 16 residues. The CDR3 sequence: CASSVGQTGGTGELFF. CDR3 coding DNA: TGTGCCAGCAGCGTCGGACAGACCGGGGGCACCGGGGAGCTGTTTTTT.

This rearrangement joins TRBV7-9 to TRBJ2-5; no reliable D call. Trimming stripped 3 bases from V and 5 bases from J, with 7 bases between. CDR3 length: 12 amino acids. CDR1 and CDR2 (germline): SEHNR, FQNEAQ (reference sequence). CDR3 amino acids: CASSFIGETQYF. As DNA, the CDR3 is TGTGCCAGCAGCTTTATTGGGGAGACCCAGTACTTC.

The chain is built from TRBV18 and TRBJ1-4; 8 nucleotides agree with TRBD1. The CDR3 length is 16 residues. CDR1 and CDR2 from the germline V gene are KGHSH and LQKENI. The V gene end was trimmed by 6 bases and the J gene end by 0 bases; junction bases not matched to a gene: 6. The CDR3: CASSPGTGSTNEKLFF. The CDR3 coding sequence is TGTGCCAGCTCCCCCGGGACAGGCTCAACTAATGAAAAACTGTTTTTT.

The chain combines TRBV6-6 with TRBJ2-7; 8 bases map to TRBD1. This CDR3 comprises 16 residues. The J segment lost 6 bases and the V segment lost 2 bases, leaving 12 bases of the junction unmatched. The germline gives CDR1 MNHNY, CDR2 SVGAGI (reference sequence). The chain's CDR3 is CASSYQTGAPSVEQYF. DNA of the CDR3: TGTGCCAGCAGTTACCAGACAGGGGCGCCCTCCGTCGAGCAGTACTTC.

V and J are TRBV7-3 and TRBJ2-1; D not resolved. With 6 bases removed from V and 6 bases from J, the gap between germline ends came to 9 bases. The CDR3 is 12 residues long. Germline V gives CDR1 SGHTA, CDR2 FQGTGA. CDR3 amino acids: CASSLRLNEQFF. The DNA of the CDR3 is TGTGCCAGCAGTTTACGGCTCAATGAGCAGTTCTTC.

The rearrangement uses TRBV5-1 and TRBJ2-3; 10 bases agree with TRBD1. J was trimmed by 3 bases and V by 2 bases; bases with no gene match: 9. Germline-derived CDR1 and CDR2 are SGHRS and YFSETQ. CDR3 length: 17 amino acids. The chain's CDR3 is CASSFDTDRGVTDTQYF. Written as DNA, the CDR3 is TGCGCCAGCAGCTTCGACACGGACAGGGGGGTGACAGATACGCAGTATTTT.

This CDR3 reads CASSLKGQGRVRNSPLHF. CDR3 DNA sequence: TGTGCCAGCAGTTTAAAGGGACAGGGAAGGGTCCGTAATTCACCCCTCCACTTT. This rearrangement joins TRBV27 to TRBJ1-6; TRBD1 agrees at 9 bases. The CDR3 is 18 amino acids. V dropped 2 bases and J dropped 6; count of bases not matched to a gene: 11. Germline-derived CDR1 and CDR2 are MNHEY and SMNVEV (reference sequence).

The rearrangement joins TRBV2 to TRBJ1-2; D is ambiguous. V lost 7 bases and J 2 bases, leaving 14 bases between the germline ends. Germline lookup yields CDR1 SNHLY and CDR2 FYNNEI. The CDR3 is 14 amino acids. CDR3 DNA: TGTGCCAGCACCCCCGCATGGAGGAACTATGGCTACACCTTC. Translating gives CASTPAWRNYGYTF.

A note on this clone: Distinct nucleotide sequences in the sample also encode this CDR3. The chain links TRBV18 to TRBJ1-1, with D perhaps TRBD1 (5 bases). The V end lost 3 bases, the J end lost 1 base, and 9 bases lay between the germline ends. Germline lookup yields CDR1 KGHSH and CDR2 LQKENI. The CDR3 is 14 amino acids. This CDR3 reads CASSPLGQNTEAFF. CDR3 DNA: TGTGCCAGCTCACCCTTAGGACAGAACACTGAAGCTTTCTTT.

The rearrangement links TRBV2 to TRBJ2-1; D uncertain. Looked up from germline, CDR1 is SNHLY and CDR2 is FYNNEI. The germline V and J ends were trimmed by 8 bases and 6 bases, with 17 bases remaining between them. This CDR3 is 14 amino acids long. This CDR3 reads CASRETLRSNEQFF. The CDR3 nucleotides read TGTGCCAGCCGAGAGACATTGAGATCCAATGAGCAGTTCTTC.

This chain's CDR3 is CAISESGQRPYGYTF. CDR3 sequence (DNA): TGTGCCATCAGTGAGTCGGGACAGCGCCCCTATGGCTACACCTTC. The rearrangement uses TRBV10-3 and TRBJ1-2; 7 bases map to TRBD1. V gave up 0 bases and J gave up 4 bases; unmatched junction bases: 5. Germline V gene lookup returns CDR1 ENHRY and CDR2 SYGVKD. The CDR3 has 15 residues.

The chain links TRBV30 to TRBJ2-1; D is unresolved. With 3 bases removed from V and 4 bases from J, the gap between germline ends came to 13 bases. Germline assignment: CDR1 GTSNPN and CDR2 SVGIG (reference sequence). The CDR3 is 14 residues long. The CDR3 spells CAWSETSQYNEQFF. As DNA, the CDR3 is TGTGCCTGGAGCGAAACAAGCCAATACAATGAGCAGTTCTTC.

CDR3: CASSLGMGSRETQYF. CDR3 nucleotides: TGTGCCAGCAGCTTGGGAATGGGAAGCCGAGAGACCCAGTACTTC. This chain connects TRBV5-6 to TRBJ2-5, with D uncertain. The CDR3 spans 15 residues. Germline V gene sequence: CDR1 SGHDT, CDR2 YYEEEE. Trimming stripped 0 bases from V and 4 bases from J, with 13 bases between.

The chain uses TRBV6-5 and TRBJ1-2; D is unresolved. The V gene's germline CDR1 is MNHEY and CDR2 SVGAGI. Trimming cost V 5 bases and J 4 bases, with 8 bases left between them. This CDR3 comprises 12 residues. CDR3 sequence: CASSSLRYGYTF. CDR3 in DNA: TGTGCCAGCAGTAGCCTTCGCTATGGCTACACCTTC.

This clone appeared a single time. The chain has TRBV20-1 and TRBJ2-3, with D possibly being TRBD2 (6 bases). Per germline, CDR1 DFQATT and CDR2 SNEGSKA (reference sequence). V was pared by 3 bases and J by 11 bases, with 12 bases between. CDR3 length: 11 residues. CDR3 amino acids: CSASVRAGQYF. CDR3 nucleotide sequence: TGCAGTGCTAGCGTCCGAGCGGGGCAGTATTTT.

V gene TRBV9 combines with J gene TRBJ2-2; D not certain. The V end was cut by 1 base, the J end by 2 bases, with 9 bases between. The CDR3 is 15 residues long. Germline lookup yields CDR1 SGDLS and CDR2 YYNGEE. The CDR3 sequence: CASSVKYKNTGELFF. The CDR3, as DNA: TGTGCCAGCAGCGTAAAGTATAAAAACACCGGGGAGCTGTTTTTT.

Comment on this clone: Other nucleotide sequences from this sample produce the same CDR3. J is TRBJ2-7 and V is TRBV5-1, with D uncertain. Between the trimmed V and J ends, which lost 1 base and 2 bases, there was a span of 10 bases. This CDR3 comprises 14 residues. In germline, CDR1 is SGHRS, CDR2 YFSETQ. The CDR3 coding sequence is TGCGCCAGCAGCTTGCTAGGTGTACCCTACGAGCAGTACTTC. It codes for CASSLLGVPYEQYF.